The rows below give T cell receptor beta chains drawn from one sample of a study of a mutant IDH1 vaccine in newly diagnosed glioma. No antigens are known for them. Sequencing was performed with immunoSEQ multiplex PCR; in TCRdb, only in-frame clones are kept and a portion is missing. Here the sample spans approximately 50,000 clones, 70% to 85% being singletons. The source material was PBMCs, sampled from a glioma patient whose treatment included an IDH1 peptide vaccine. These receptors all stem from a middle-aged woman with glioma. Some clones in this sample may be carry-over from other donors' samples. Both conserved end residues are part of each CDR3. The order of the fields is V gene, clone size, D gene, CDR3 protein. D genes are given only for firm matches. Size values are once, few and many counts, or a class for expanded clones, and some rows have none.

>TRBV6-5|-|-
CASRTQGLREETQYF
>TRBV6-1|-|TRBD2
CASSGLAHGGADTGELFF
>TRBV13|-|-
CASSLGPSTDTQYF
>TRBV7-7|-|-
CASSLTGTRQETQYF
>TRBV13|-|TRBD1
CASSPGQGVYEQYF
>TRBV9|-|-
CASSAGVANEKLFF
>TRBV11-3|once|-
CASSLELGTGELFF
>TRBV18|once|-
CASSKLPATNEKLFF
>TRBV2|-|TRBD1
CASGEQGVATDTQYF
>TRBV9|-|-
CASSPMGNYGYTF
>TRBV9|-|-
CASSVEGGSYYGYTF
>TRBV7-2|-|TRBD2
CASSSGGGSNGETQYF
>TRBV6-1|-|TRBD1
CASSEARDRYSLTLHF
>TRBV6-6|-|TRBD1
CASGGDRENYGYTF
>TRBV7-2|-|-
CASSFEYRASGANVLTF
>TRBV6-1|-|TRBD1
CASSTRGLYNEQFF
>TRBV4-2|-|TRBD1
CASSQLTGVNSPLHF
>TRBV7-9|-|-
CASSPRSRYEQYF
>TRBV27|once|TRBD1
CASSFGTGWDSPLHF
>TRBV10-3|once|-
CAISDGETQYF
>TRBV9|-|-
CASSAIYGYTF
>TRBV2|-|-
CASSVSGRMGDTQYF
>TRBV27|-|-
CASRPEAGYEQYF
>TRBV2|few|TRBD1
CASQQGFYTEAFF
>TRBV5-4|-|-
CASSLAMDVGYGYTF
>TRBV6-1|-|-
CASRLLIGADYEQYF